This TCR beta chain emerged from a study of control samples from healthy donors and cancer patients. The CDR3 is 10 amino acids. Germline assignment: CDR1 GTSNPN and CDR2 SVGIG (reference sequence). V lost 3 bases, J lost 1 base, and 0 bases lay in between. Repertoires were generated with immunoSEQ multiplex PCR, while TCRdb's copy carries only in-frame clones and drops some. The sample yields about 14,000 clones, about 76% seen once. This TCR came from a male donor with melanoma. The V gene is TRBV30, the J gene TRBJ2-5; no firm D call. Input material: formalin-fixed, paraffin-embedded tissue. The CDR3 loop reads CAWSQETQYF. The CDR3 DNA sequence: TGTGCCTGGAGCCAAGAGACCCAGTACTTC.